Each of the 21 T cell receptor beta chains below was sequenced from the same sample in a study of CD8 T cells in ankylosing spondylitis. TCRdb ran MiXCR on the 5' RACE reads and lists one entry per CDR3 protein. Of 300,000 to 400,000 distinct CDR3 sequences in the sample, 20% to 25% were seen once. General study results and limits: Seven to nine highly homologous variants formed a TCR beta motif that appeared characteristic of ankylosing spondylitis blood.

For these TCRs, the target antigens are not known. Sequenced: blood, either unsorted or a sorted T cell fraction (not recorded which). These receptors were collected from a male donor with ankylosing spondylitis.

The CDR3 sequence is CASLTRPSGRRADTQYF. The CDR3 coding sequence is TGTGCCAGCCTAACCCGGCCTAGCGGGAGGAGGGCAGATACGCAGTATTTT. The V and J genes are TRBV28 and TRBJ2-3; 11 positions agree with TRBD2. The CDR3 length is 17 residues. The ends lost 8 bases at V and 4 bases at J; junction bases unmatched: 14. The V gene's germline CDR1 is MDHEN and CDR2 SYDVKM.

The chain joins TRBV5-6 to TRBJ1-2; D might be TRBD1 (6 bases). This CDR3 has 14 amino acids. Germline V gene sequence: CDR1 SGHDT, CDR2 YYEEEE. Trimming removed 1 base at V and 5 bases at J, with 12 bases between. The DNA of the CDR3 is TGTGCCAGCAGCTTGCCCTTAGGGGGTTATGGCTACACCTTC. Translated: CASSLPLGGYGYTF.

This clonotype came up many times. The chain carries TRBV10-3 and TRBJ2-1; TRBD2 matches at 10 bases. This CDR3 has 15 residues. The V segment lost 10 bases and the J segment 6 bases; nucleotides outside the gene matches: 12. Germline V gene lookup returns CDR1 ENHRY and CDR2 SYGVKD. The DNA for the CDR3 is TGTGCCAGCAGGGCAAGCGGGAGGGGCAGCAATGAGCAGTTCTTC. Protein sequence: CASRASGRGSNEQFF.

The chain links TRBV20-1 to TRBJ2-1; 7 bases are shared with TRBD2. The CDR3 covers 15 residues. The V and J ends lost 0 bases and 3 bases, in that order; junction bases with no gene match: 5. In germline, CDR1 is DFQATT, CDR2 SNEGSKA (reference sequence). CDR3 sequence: CSARDASGDYNEQFF. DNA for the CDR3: TGCAGTGCTAGAGATGCTAGCGGAGACTACAATGAGCAGTTCTTC.

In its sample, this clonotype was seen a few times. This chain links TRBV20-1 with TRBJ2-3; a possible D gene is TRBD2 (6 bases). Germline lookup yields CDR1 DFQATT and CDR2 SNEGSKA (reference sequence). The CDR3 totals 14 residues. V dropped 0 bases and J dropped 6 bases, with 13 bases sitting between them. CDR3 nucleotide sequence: TGCAGTGCTAGAGATGGGACGGGAGTGGATACGCAGTATTTT. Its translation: CSARDGTGVDTQYF.

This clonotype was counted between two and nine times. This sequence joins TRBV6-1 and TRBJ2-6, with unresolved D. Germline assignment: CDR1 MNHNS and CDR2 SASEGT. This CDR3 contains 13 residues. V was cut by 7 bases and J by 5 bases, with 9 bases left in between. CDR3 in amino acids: CASKRHRANVLTF. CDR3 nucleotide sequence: TGTGCCAGCAAGAGGCATAGGGCCAACGTCCTGACTTTC.

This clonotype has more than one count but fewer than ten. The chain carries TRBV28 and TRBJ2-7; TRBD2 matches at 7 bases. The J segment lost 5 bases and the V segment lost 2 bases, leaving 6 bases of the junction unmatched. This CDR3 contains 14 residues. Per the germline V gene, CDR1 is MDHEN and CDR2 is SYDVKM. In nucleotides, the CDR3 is TGTGCCAGCAGTTTAGGCGGGAGAGGAAACGAGCAGTACTTC. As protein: CASSLGGRGNEQYF.

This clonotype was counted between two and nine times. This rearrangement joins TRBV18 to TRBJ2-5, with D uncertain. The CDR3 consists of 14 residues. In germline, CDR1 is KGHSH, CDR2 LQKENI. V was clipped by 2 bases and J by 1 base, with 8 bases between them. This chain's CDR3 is CASSPLGFQETQYF. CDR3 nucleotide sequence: TGTGCCAGCTCACCATTGGGATTCCAAGAGACCCAGTACTTC. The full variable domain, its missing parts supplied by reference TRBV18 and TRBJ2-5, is NAGVMQNPRHLVRRRGQEARLRCSPMKGHSHVYWYRQLPEEGLKFMVYLQKENIIDESGMPKERFSAEFPKEGPSILRIQQVVRGDSAAYFCASSPLGFQETQYFGPGTRLLVL.

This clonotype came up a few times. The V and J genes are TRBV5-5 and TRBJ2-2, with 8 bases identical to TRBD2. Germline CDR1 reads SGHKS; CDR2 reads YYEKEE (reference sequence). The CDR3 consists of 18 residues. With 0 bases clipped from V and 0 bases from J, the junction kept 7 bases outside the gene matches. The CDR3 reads CASSLGPISGTNTGELFF. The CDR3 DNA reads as TGTGCCAGCAGCTTGGGCCCAATTAGCGGGACGAACACCGGGGAGCTGTTTTTT.

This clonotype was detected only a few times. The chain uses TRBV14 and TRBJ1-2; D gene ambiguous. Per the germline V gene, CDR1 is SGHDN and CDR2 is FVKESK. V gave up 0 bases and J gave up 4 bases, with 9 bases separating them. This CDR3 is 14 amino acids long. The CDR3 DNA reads TGTGCCAGCAGCCAAGATCTACTGCTCTATGGCTACACCTTC. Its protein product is CASSQDLLLYGYTF.

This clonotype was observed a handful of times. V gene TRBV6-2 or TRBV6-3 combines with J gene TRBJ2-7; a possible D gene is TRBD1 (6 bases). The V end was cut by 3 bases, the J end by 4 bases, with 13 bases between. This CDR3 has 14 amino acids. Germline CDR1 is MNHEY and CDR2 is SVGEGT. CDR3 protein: CASSYQQGRYEQYF. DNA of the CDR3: TGTGCCAGCAGTTATCAACAGGGCCGATACGAGCAGTACTTC.

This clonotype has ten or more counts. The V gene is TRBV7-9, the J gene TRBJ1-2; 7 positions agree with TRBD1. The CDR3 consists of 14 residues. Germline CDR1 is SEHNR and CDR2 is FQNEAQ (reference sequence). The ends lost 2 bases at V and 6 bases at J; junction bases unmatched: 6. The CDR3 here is CASSLLGTAHGYTF. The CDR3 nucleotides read TGTGCCAGCAGCTTACTAGGGACAGCGCATGGCTACACCTTC.

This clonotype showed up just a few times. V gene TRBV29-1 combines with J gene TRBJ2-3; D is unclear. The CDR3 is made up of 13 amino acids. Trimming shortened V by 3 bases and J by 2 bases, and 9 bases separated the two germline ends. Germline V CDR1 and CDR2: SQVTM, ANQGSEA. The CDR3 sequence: CSVEWQNTDTQYF. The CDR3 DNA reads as TGCAGCGTTGAGTGGCAGAACACAGATACGCAGTATTTT.

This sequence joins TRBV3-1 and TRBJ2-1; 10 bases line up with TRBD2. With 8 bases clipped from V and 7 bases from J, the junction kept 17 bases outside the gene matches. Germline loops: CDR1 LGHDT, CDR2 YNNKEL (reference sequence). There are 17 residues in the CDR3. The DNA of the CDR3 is TGTGCCAGCTCCAACCAGGCTAGCGGGAGTATCGGGAATGAGCAGTTCTTC. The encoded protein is CASSNQASGSIGNEQFF.

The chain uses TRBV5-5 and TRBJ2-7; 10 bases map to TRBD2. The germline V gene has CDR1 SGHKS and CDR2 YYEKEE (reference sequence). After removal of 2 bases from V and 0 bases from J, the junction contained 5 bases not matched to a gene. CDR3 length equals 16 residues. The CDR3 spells CASSLRTSGFSYEQYF. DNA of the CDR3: TGTGCCAGCAGCTTAAGGACTAGCGGTTTCTCCTACGAGCAGTACTTC. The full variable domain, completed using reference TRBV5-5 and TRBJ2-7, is DAGVTQSPTHLIKTRGQQVTLRCSPISGHKSVSWYQQVLGQGPQFIFQYYEKEERGRGNFPDRFSARQFPNYSSELNVNALLLGDSALYLCASSLRTSGFSYEQYFGPGTRLTVT.

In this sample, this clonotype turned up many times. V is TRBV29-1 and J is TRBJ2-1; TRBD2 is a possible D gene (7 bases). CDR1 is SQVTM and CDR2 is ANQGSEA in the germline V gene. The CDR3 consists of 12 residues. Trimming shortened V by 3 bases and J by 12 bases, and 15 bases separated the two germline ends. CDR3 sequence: CSVDGGAQTQFF. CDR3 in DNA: TGCAGCGTTGATGGGGGGGCGCAGACGCAGTTCTTC.

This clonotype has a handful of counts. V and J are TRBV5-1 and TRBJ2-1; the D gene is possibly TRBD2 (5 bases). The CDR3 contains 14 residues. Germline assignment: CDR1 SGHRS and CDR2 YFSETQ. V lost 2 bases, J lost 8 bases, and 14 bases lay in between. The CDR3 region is CASSFGLRPDEQFF. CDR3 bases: TGCGCCAGCAGCTTTGGACTCCGTCCGGATGAGCAGTTCTTC.

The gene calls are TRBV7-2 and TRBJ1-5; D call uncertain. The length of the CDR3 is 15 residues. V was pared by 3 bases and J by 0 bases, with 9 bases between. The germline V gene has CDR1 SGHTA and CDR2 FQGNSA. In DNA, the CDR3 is TGTGCCAGCAGCTTGATAGTTAATAGCAATCAGCCCCAGCATTTT. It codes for CASSLIVNSNQPQHF.

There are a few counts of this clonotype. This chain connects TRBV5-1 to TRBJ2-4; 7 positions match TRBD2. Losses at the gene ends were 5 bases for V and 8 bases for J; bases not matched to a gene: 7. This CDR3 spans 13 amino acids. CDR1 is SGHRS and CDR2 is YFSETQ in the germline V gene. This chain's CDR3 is CASSPGTIDIQYF. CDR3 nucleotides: TGCGCCAGCAGTCCCGGGACTATAGACATTCAGTACTTC.

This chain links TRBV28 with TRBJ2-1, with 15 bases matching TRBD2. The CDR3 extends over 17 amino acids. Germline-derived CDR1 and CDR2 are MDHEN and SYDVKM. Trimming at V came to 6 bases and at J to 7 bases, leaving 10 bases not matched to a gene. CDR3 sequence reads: CASSPNSGTSGGNEQFF. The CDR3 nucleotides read TGTGCCAGCAGCCCCAATTCCGGGACTAGCGGGGGGAATGAGCAGTTCTTC.

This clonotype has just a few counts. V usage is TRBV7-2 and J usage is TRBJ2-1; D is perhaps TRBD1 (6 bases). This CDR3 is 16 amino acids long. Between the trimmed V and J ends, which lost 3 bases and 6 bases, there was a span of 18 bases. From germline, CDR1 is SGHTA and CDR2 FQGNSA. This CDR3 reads CASSFSPTGGFNEQFF. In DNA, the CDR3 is TGTGCCAGCAGCTTTTCTCCGACAGGAGGTTTCAATGAGCAGTTCTTC.